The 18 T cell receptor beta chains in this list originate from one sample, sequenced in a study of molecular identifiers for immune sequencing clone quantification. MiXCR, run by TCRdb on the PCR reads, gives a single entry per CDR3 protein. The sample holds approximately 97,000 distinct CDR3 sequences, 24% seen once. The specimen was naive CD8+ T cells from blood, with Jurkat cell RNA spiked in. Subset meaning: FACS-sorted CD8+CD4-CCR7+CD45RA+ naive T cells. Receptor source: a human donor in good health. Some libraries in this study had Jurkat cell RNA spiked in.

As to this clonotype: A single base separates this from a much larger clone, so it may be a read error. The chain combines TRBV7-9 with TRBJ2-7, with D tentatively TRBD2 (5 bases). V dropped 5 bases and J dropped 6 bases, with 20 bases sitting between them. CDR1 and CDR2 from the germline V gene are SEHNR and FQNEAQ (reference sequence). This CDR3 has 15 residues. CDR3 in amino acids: CASSPRVGENREQYF. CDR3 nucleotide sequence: TGTGCCAGCAGCCCTCGGGTGGGAGAGAATCGCGAGCAGTACTTC. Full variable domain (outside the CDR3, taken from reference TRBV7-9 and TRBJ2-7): DTGVSQNPRHKITKRGQNVTFRCDPISEHNRLYWYRQTLGQGPEFLTYFQNEAQLEKSRLLSDRFSAERPKGSFSTLEIQRTEQGDSAMYLCASSPRVGENREQYFGPGTRLTVT.

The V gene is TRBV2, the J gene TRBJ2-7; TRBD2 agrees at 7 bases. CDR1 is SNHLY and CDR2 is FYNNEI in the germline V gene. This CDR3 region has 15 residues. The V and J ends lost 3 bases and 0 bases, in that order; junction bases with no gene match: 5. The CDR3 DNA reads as TGTGCCAGCAGTGAGCAGACTAGCAGCTCCTACGAGCAGTACTTC. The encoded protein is CASSEQTSSSYEQYF.

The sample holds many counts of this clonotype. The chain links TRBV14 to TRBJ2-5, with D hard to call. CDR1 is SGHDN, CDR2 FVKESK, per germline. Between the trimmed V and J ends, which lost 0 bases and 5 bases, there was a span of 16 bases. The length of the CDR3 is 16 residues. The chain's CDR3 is CASSQDPPGPSETQYF. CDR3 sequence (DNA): TGTGCCAGCAGCCAAGACCCTCCTGGACCTTCGGAGACCCAGTACTTC.

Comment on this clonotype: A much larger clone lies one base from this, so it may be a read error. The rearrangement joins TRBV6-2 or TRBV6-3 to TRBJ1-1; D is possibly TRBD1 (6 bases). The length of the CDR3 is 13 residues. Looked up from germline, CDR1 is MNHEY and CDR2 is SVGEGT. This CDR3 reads CASSFTGNTEALF. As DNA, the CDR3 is TGTGCCAGCAGCTTTACAGGGAACACTGAAGCTCTCTTT.

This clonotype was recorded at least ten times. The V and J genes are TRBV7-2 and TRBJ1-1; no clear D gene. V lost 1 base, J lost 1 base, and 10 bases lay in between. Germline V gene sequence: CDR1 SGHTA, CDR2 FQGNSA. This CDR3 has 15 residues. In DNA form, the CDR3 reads TGTGCCAGCAGCTTAGAGTGGGGTTGGAACACTGAAGCTTTCTTT. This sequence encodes CASSLEWGWNTEAFF.

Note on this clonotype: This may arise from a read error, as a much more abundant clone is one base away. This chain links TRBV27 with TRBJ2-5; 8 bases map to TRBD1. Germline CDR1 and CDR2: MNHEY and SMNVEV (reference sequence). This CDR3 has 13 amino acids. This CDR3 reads CASSLDREDTQYF. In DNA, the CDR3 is TGTGCCAGCAGTTTGGACAGGGAAGATACCCAGTACTTC.

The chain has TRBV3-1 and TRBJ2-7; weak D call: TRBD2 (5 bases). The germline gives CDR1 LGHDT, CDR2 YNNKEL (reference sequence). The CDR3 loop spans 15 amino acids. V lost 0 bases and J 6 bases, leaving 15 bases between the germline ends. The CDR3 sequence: CASSQDLRVSGEQYF. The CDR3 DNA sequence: TGTGCCAGCAGCCAAGATTTGAGGGTTTCAGGCGAGCAGTACTTC.

Here the CDR3 reads CATTSGMGTDTQYF. CDR3 bases: TGTGCCACAACTAGCGGGATGGGGACAGATACGCAGTATTTT. The chain links TRBV19 to TRBJ2-3; 10 bases map to TRBD2. The V gene's germline CDR1 is LNHDA and CDR2 SQIVND (reference sequence). The CDR3 is 14 amino acids. After removal of 10 bases from V and 3 bases from J, the junction contained 7 bases not matched to a gene.

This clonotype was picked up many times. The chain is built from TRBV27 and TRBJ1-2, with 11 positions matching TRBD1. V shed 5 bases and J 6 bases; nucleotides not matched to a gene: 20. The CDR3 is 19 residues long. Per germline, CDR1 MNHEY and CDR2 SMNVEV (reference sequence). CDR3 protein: CASSTSYPHPPGQGDGYTF. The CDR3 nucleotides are TGTGCCAGCAGTACCAGCTATCCACACCCGCCGGGACAGGGGGATGGCTACACCTTC.

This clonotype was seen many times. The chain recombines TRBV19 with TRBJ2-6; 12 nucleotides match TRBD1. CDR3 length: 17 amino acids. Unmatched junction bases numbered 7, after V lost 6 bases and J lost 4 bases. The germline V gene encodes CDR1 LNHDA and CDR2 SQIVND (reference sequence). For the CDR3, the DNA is TGTGCCAGTAGCTTGGGACAGGGGGCTCCCGGGGCCAACGTCCTGACTTTC. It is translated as CASSLGQGAPGANVLTF.

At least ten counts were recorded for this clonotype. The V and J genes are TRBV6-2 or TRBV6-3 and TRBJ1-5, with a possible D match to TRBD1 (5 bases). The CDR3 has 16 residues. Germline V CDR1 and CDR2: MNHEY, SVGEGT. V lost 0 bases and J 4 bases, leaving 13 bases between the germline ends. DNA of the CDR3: TGTGCCAGCAGTTACTCGACGGACACGGTTAATCAGCCCCAGCATTTT. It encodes CASSYSTDTVNQPQHF.

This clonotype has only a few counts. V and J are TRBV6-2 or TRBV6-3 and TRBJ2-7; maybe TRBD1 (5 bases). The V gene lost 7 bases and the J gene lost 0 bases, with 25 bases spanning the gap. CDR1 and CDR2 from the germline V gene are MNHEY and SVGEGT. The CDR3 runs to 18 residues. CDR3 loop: CASTQGAIYGVSSYEQYF. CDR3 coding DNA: TGTGCCAGCACCCAAGGGGCTATTTATGGGGTCTCCTCCTACGAGCAGTACTTC.

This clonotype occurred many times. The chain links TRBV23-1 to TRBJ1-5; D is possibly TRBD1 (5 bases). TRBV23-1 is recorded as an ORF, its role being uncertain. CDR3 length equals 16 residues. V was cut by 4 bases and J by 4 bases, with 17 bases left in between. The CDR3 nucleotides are TGCGCCAGCAGTCTGACCTGGGACTTCTTAAATCAGCCCCAGCATTTT. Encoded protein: CASSLTWDFLNQPQHF.

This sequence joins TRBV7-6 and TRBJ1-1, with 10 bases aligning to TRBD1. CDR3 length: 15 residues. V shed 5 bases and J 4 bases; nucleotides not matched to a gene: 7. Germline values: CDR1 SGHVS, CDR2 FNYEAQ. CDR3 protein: CASSASGTGATEAFF. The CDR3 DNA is TGTGCCAGCAGCGCATCCGGGACAGGGGCCACTGAAGCTTTCTTT.

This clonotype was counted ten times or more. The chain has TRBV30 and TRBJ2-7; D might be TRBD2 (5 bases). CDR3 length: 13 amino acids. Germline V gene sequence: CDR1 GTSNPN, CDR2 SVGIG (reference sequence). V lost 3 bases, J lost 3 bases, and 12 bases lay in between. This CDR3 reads CAWRGPGYYEQYF. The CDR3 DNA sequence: TGTGCCTGGAGGGGCCCGGGGTACTACGAGCAGTACTTC.

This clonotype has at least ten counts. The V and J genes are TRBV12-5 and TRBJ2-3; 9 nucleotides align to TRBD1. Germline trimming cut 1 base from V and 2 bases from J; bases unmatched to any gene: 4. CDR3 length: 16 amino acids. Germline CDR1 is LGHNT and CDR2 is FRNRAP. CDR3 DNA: TGTGCTAGTGGTTTGGCACAGGGGGCCGACACAGATACGCAGTATTTT. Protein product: CASGLAQGADTDTQYF.

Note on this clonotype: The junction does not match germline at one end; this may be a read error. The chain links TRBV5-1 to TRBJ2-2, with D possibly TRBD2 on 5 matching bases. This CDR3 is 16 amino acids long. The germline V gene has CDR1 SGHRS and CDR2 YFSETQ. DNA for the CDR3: TGCGCCAGCAGCTTGGCCTTTCAGGAGAACACCGGGGAGCCGTTTTTT. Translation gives CASSLAFQENTGEPFF. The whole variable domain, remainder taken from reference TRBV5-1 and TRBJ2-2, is KAGVTQTPRYLIKTRGQQVTLSCSPISGHRSVSWYQQTPGQGLQFLFEYFSETQRNKGNFPGRFSGRQFSNSRSEMNVSTLELGDSALYLCASSLAFQENTGEPFFGEGSRLTVL.

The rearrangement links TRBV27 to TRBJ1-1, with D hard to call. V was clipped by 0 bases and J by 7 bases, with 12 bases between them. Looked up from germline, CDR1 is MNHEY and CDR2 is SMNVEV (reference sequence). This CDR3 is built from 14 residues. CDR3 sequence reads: CASSLSFLGDEAFF. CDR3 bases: TGTGCCAGCAGTTTATCGTTTCTGGGTGATGAAGCTTTCTTT.